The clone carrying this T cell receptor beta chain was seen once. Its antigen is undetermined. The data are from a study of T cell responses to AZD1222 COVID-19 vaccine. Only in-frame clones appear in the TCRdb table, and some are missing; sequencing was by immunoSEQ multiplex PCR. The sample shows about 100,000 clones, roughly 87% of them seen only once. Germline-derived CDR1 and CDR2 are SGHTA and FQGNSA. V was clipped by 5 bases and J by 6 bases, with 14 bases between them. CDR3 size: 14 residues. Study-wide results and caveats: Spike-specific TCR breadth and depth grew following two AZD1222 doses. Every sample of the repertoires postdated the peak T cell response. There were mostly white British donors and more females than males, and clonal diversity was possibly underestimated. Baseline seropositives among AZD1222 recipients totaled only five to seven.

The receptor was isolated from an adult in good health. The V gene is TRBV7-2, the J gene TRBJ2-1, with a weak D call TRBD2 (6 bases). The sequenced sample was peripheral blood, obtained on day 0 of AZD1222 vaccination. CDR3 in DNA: TGTGCCAGCAGCGTCGAACGGGGGACCAATGAGCAGTTCTTC. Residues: CASSVERGTNEQFF.